This T cell receptor beta chain appears in the sequencing data of a study of blood T cell repertoires in COVID-19. On the study more broadly: Both acute and convalescent COVID-19 samples were obtained from the United States, Italy and Spain. Nucleic acid was either cDNA or gDNA, and it came from T cells, B-cell-depleted T cells, or PBMCs.

Germline lookup yields CDR1 SNHLY and CDR2 FYNNEI. The V and J ends lost 7 bases and 5 bases respectively, with 14 bases between them. CDR3 length: 13 residues. Assay used: immunoSEQ multiplex PCR; TCRdb lists only in-frame clones, some missing. The sample has 56,000 or so clones, more than 75% seen once. V is TRBV2 and J is TRBJ1-1, with D perhaps TRBD1 (6 bases). The sequence derives from a human donor in a cohort sampled during active COVID-19. The sequenced sample was peripheral blood. CDR3: CASNRAGGTEAFF. The DNA for the CDR3 is TGTGCCAGCAACAGGGCGGGAGGGACTGAAGCTTTCTTT.